Each of the 3 T cell receptor beta chains below was sequenced from the same sample in a study of blood T cell repertoires in COVID-19. Method: immunoSEQ multiplex PCR; TCRdb's copy keeps in-frame clones and lacks some. The sample records around 300,000 clones, 88% being singletons. The sample consisted of peripheral blood. The source is a woman in her 30s with COVID-19, enrolled during active disease.

This chain connects TRBV4-1 to TRBJ1-3; the D is unclear. V lost 0 bases and J lost 2, with 8 bases in between. The CDR3 spans 15 residues. The germline gives CDR1 MGHRA, CDR2 YSYEKL. CDR3 loop: CASSQDWAPGNTIYF. The DNA for the CDR3 is TGCGCCAGCAGCCAAGATTGGGCGCCTGGAAACACCATATATTTT.

This sequence joins TRBV6-1 and TRBJ2-7; 7 bases line up with TRBD2. V lost 1 base to trimming and J lost 2 bases; unmatched junction nucleotides: 2. The germline gives CDR1 MNHNS, CDR2 SASEGT. The CDR3 has 14 amino acids. CDR3 protein: CASSEVLAAYEQYV. The CDR3 region has the DNA TGTGCCAGCAGTGAAGTGCTAGCGGCCTACGAGCAGTACGTC.

V and J are TRBV10-1 and TRBJ2-1, with D possibly TRBD2 on 6 matching bases. V lost 6 bases to trimming and J lost 6 bases, with 18 bases between them. CDR1 and CDR2 from the germline V gene are WNHNN and SYGVQD (reference sequence). This CDR3 has 15 residues. CDR3 in DNA: TGCGCCAGCAGCGCCACTGGGGGGATCCCCAATGAGCAGTTCTTC. This encodes CASSATGGIPNEQFF.